The clone carrying this T cell receptor beta chain has only one observation. Its specificity is not known. Germline CDR1 is SGDLS and CDR2 is YYNGEE. Trimming removed 4 bases at V and 0 bases at J, with 14 bases between. This CDR3 is 16 amino acids long. This entry is derived from a study of cytomegalovirus exposure and HLA in healthy donors. Study-wide findings and caveats: According to a later analysis, most TCR beta chains associated with CMV appeared HLA-restricted. Most TCR sequences proved rare, with some public TCRs found in many donors. There were some V segments, including TRBV6-2 and TRBV6-3, excluded as indistinguishable.

Researchers ran the PCR with 60 Vbeta and 13 Jbeta primers. Generated by immunoSEQ multiplex PCR, the TCRdb table keeps only in-frame clones and is missing some. The sample holds 110,000 to 150,000 clones; 80% to 90% are singletons and the top ten take almost 2.5%. The sample taken for sequencing was PBMCs. The chain combines TRBV9 with TRBJ1-3, with D uncertain. The TCR originated in a boy aged 2 to 9 in good health and CMV-seronegative. This CDR3 reads CASSPQTQSSGNTIYF. In nucleotides, the CDR3 is TGTGCCAGCAGCCCACAGACACAGAGCTCTGGAAACACCATATATTTT.